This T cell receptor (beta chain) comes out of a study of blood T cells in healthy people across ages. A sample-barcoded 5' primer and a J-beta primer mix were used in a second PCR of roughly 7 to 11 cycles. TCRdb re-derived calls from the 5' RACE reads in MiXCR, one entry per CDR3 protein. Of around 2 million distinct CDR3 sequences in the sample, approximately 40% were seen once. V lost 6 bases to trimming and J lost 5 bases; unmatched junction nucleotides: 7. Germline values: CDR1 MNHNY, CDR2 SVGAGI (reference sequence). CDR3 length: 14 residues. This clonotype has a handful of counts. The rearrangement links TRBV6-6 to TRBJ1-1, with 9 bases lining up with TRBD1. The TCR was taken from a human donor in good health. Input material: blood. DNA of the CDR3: TGTGCCAGCAGACGGGGACAGGGAAAGACTGAAGCTTTCTTT. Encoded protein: CASRRGQGKTEAFF.